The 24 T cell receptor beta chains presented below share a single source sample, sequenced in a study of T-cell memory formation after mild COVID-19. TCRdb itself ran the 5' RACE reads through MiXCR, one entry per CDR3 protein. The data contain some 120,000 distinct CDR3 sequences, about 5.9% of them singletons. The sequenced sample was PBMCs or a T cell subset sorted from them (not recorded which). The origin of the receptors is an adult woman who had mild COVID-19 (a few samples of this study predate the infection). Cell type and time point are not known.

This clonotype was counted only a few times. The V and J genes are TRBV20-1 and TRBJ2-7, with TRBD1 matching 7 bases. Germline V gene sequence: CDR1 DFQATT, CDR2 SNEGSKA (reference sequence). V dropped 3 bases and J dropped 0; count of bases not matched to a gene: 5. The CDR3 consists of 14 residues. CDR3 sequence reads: CSASRDSNSYEQYF. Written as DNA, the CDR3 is TGCAGTGCTAGCCGGGACAGCAACTCCTACGAGCAGTACTTC.

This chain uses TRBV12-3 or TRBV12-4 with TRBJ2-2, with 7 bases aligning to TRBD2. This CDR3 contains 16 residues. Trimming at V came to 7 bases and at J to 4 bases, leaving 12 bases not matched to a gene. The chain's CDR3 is CASTTSGGGGTGELFF. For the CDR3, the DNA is TGTGCCAGCACCACTTCAGGCGGGGGAGGCACCGGGGAGCTGTTTTTT.

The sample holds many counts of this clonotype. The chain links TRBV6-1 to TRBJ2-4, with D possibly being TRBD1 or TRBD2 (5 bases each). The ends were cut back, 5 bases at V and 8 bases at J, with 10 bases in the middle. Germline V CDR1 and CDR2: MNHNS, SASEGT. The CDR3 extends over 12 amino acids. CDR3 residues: CASSPRGHIQYF. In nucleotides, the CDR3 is TGTGCCAGCAGTCCGAGGGGTCACATTCAGTACTTC.

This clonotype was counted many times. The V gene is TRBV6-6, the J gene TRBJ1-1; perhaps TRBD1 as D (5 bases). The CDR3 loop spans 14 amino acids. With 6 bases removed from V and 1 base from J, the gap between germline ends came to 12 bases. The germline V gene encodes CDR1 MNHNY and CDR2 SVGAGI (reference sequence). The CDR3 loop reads CASREDGQNTEAFF. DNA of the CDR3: TGTGCCAGCAGGGAGGACGGACAGAACACTGAAGCTTTCTTT.

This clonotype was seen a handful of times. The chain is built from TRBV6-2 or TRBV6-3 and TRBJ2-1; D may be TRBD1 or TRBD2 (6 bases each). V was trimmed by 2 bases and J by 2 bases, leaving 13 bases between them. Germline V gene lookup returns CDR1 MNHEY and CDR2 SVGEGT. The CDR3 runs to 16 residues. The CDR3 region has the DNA TGTGCCAGCAGTTACCGTGGGGGGCCGCCCTACAATGAGCAGTTCTTC. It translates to CASSYRGGPPYNEQFF.

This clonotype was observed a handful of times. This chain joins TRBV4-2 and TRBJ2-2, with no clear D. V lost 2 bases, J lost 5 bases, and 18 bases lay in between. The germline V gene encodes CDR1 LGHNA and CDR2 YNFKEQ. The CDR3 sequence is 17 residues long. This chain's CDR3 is CASSQIIKGWKTGELFF. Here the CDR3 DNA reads TGTGCCAGCAGCCAAATTATAAAGGGTTGGAAGACCGGGGAGCTGTTTTTT.

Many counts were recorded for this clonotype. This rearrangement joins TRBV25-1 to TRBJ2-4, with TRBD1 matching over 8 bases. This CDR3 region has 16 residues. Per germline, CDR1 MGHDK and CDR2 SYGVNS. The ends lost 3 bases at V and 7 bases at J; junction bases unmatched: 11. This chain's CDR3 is CASSETGRGRLNIQYF. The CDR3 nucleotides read TGTGCCAGCAGTGAGACCGGCAGGGGGCGATTGAACATTCAGTACTTC.

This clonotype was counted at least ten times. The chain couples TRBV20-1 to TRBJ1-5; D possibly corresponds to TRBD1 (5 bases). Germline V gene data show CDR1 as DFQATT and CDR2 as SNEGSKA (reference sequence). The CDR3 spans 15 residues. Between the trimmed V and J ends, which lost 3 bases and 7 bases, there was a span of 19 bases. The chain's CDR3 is CSASERQSLTQPQHF. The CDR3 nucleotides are TGCAGTGCTAGCGAACGACAGAGCCTAACGCAGCCCCAGCATTTT.

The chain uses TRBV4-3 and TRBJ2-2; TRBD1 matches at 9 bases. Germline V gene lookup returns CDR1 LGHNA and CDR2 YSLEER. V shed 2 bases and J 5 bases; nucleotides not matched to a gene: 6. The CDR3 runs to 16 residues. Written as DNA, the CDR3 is TGCGCCAGCAGCCAATTCCCGGGACAGGGTACCGGGGAGCTGTTTTTT. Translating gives CASSQFPGQGTGELFF.

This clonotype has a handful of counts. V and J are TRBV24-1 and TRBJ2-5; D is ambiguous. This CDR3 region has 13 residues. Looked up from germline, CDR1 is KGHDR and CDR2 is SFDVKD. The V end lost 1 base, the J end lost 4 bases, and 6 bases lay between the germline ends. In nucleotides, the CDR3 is TGTGCCACCAGTGATTTCCAGAGAGAGACCCAGTACTTC. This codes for CATSDFQRETQYF.

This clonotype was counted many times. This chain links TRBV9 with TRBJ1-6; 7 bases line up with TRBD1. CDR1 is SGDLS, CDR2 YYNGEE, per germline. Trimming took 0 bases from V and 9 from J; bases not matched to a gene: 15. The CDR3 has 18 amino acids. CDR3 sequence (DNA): TGTGCCAGCAGCGTAGCTGGAAGGGAGGGACAGTTTGTTTCACCCCTCCACTTT. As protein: CASSVAGREGQFVSPLHF.

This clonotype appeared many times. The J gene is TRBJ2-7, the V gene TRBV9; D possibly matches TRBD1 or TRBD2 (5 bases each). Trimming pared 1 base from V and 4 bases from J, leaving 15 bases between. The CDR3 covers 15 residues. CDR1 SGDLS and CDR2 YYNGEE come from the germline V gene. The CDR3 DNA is TGTGCCAGCAGCGTAAACCCGCTGGGGGAGTACGAGCAGTACTTC. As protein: CASSVNPLGEYEQYF. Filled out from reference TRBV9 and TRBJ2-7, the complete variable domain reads DSGVTQTPKHLITATGQRVTLRCSPRSGDLSVYWYQQSLDQGLQFLIQYYNGEERAKGNILERFSAQQFPDLHSELNLSSLELGDSALYFCASSVNPLGEYEQYFGPGTRLTVT.

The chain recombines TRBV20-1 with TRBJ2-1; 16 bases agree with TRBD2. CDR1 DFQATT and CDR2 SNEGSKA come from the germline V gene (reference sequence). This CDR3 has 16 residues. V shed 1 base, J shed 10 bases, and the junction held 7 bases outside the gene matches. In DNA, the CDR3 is TGCAGTGCTAGAGGTGGGACTAGCGGGGGGGCCGGGGAGCAGTTCTTC. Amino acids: CSARGGTSGGAGEQFF.

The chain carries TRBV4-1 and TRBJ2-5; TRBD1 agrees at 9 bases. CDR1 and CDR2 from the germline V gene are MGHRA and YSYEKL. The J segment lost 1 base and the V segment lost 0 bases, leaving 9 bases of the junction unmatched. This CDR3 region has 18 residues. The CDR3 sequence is CASSQDRFGQGTQETQYF. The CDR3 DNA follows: TGCGCCAGCAGCCAAGACCGTTTCGGACAGGGGACCCAAGAGACCCAGTACTTC.

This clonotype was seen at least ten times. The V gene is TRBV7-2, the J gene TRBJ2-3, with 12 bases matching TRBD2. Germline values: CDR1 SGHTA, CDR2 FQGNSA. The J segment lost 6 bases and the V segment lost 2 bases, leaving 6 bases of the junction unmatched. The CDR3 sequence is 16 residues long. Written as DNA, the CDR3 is TGTGCCAGCAGCTTAAGGCTAGCGGGAGGGCCGGATACGCAGTATTTT. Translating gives CASSLRLAGGPDTQYF.

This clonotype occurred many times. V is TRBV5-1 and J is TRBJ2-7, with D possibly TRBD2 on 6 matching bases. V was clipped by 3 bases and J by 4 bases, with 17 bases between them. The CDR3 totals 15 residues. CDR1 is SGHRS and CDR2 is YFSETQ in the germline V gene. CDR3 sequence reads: CASSYGWEARYEQYF. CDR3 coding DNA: TGCGCCAGCAGCTACGGTTGGGAGGCCAGATACGAGCAGTACTTC.

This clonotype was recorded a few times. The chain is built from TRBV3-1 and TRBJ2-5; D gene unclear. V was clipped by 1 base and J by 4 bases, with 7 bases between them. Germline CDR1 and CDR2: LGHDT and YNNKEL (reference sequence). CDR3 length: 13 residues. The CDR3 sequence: CASSQGSGETQYF. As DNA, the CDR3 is TGTGCCAGCAGCCAAGGATCAGGAGAGACCCAGTACTTC.

DNA for the CDR3: TGTGCCAGCAGCTTGGGAATTGGGCGATCCTACGAGCAGTACTTC. Its translation: CASSLGIGRSYEQYF. The chain recombines TRBV5-5 with TRBJ2-7; D is undetermined. The CDR3 is 15 amino acids. Deletions cut 0 bases from V and 1 base from J, with 11 bases between. The V gene's germline CDR1 is SGHKS and CDR2 YYEKEE (reference sequence).

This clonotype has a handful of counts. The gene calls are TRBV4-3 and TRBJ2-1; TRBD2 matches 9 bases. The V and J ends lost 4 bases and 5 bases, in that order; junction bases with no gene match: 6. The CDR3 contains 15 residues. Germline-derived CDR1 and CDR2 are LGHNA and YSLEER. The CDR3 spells CASSLLAGDDNEQFF. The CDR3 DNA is TGCGCCAGCAGCCTCTTAGCGGGAGACGACAATGAGCAGTTCTTC.

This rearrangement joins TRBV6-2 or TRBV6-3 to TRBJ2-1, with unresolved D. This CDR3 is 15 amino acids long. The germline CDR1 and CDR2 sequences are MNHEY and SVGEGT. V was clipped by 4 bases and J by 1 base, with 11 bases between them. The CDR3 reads CASSWRIVSYNEQFF. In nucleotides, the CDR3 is TGTGCCAGCAGTTGGCGGATTGTGTCCTACAATGAGCAGTTCTTC.

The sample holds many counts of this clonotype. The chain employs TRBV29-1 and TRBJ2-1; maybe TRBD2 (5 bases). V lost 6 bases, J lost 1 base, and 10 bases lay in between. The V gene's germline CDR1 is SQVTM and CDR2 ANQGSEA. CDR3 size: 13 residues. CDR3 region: CSVATTSYNEQFF. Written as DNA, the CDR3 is TGCAGCGTGGCGACTACTTCCTACAATGAGCAGTTCTTC.

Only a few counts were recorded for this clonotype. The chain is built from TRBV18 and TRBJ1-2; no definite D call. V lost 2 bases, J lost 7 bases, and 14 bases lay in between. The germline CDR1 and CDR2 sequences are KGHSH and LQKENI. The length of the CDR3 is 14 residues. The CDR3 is CASSPKSGFSGYTF. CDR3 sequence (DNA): TGTGCCAGCTCACCAAAGTCCGGTTTCTCTGGCTACACCTTC.

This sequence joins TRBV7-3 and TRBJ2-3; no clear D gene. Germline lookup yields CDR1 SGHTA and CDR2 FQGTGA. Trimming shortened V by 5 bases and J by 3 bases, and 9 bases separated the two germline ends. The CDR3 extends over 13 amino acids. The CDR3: CASSAPGTDTQYF. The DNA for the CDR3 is TGTGCCAGCAGCGCCCCTGGGACAGATACGCAGTATTTT.

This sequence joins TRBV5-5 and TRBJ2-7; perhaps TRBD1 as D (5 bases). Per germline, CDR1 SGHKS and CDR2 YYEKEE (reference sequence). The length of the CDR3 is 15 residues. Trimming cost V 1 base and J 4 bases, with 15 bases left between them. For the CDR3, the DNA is TGTGCCAGCAGCTTGACCCGACAGAGCTGGTACGAGCAGTACTTC. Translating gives CASSLTRQSWYEQYF.